This T cell receptor (beta chain) was retrieved from a study of CD8+ T cells in alopecia areata. Trimming took 8 bases from V and 0 from J, leaving 11 bases between them. CDR3 length: 14 amino acids. CDR1 and CDR2 from the germline V gene are MDHEN and SYDVKM. TCR sequencing used cDNA made by reverse transcription of extracted RNA. Method: immunoSEQ multiplex PCR; TCRdb's copy keeps in-frame clones and lacks some. The sample contains approximately 98,000 clones, about 50% of which appear only once. This TCR came from a human donor with alopecia areata. The sample consisted of NKG2D-low CD8+ T cells sorted from blood. This sequence joins TRBV28 and TRBJ2-1; D is uncertain. The CDR3 DNA is TGTGCCAGCCAGCCGGAGAGCTCCTACAATGAGCAGTTCTTC. Its protein product is CASQPESSYNEQFF.